This T cell receptor (beta chain) was sequenced during a study of T-cell memory formation after mild COVID-19. Across the whole study: The study found TCR clusters largely donor specific.

Study-level results: Clones which contracted sat mainly in CM and EM if CD4+, and in EMRA if CD8+.

Trimming pared 4 bases from V and 7 bases from J, leaving 19 bases between. The CDR3 covers 15 residues. The germline CDR1 and CDR2 sequences are LGHNA and YSLEER. This clonotype has ten or more counts. Its antigen is unknown. It was 5'RACE with constant-segment primers that produced the TCR alpha and TCR beta cDNA libraries, which carried sample barcodes and UMIs. TCRdb used MiXCR to reprocess the 5' RACE reads, holding one entry per CDR3 protein. The sample includes about 140,000 distinct CDR3 sequences, 14% of them seen just once. The rearrangement joins TRBV4-3 to TRBJ2-5; D possibly matches TRBD1 or TRBD2 (6 bases each). The sequencing sample was made of PBMCs or a T cell subset sorted from them (not recorded which). This sequence was found in an adult woman who had mild COVID-19 (a few samples of this study predate the infection). Cell type and time point are not known. CDR3 coding DNA: TGCGCCAGCAGCCCCCGGGACATAGGGACTGGGACCCAGTACTTC. This translates into CASSPRDIGTGTQYF.